This T cell receptor beta chain was sequenced during a study of molecular identifiers for immune sequencing clone quantification. Whole-study context: Within a replicate experiment, RNA obtained from either about 21,000 or 97,000 naive CD8 cells was divided into five aliquots, and four of those aliquots were then sequenced. Study-level findings and limits: Should identical TCR molecules share a barcode, the sizes of highly expanded clones could be underestimated.

Concerning this clonotype itself: As yet, its antigen is unknown.

The CDR3 extends over 16 amino acids. V was pared by 5 bases and J by 3 bases, with 17 bases between. MiXCR was run by TCRdb on the PCR reads, yielding one entry per CDR3 protein. The sample shows over 550,000 distinct CDR3 sequences, 25% of them seen only once. The sequenced sample consisted of naive CD8+ T cells from blood, with Jurkat cell RNA spiked in. Subset denoted: FACS-sorted CD8+CD4-CCR7+CD45RA+ naive T cells. The rearrangement joins TRBV12-3 or TRBV12-4 to TRBJ2-1; D possibly corresponds to TRBD2 (5 bases). The clonotype was recovered from a human donor in good health. Some libraries in this study had Jurkat cell RNA spiked in. The CDR3 region is CASSARAAPIYNEQFF. For the CDR3, the DNA is TGTGCCAGCAGTGCGCGAGCGGCACCAATCTACAATGAGCAGTTCTTC.